This T cell receptor beta chain was identified during a study of blood T cell repertoires in COVID-19. Study in general: From T cells, B-cell-depleted T cells, or PBMCs came the material, which was cDNA or gDNA.

In the study's own analysis: Amplification from reference gene primers served as the basis for estimated nucleated cell counts. TCRdb's copy holds only in-frame clones and misses some; the assay was immunoSEQ multiplex PCR. The V and J calls and clone size are taken from that table; D and trimming were inferred from the DNA. Here the sample spans roughly 200,000 clones, roughly 84% being singletons. The ends were cut back, 6 bases at V and 8 bases at J, with 8 bases in the middle. This CDR3 is 12 amino acids long. Germline assignment: CDR1 MNHEY and CDR2 SVGAGI. The chain carries TRBV6-5 and TRBJ1-6; weak D call: TRBD1 (6 bases). The sequenced sample was peripheral blood. This clonotype was sampled from a man in his forties or fifties with acute or convalescent COVID-19. CDR3 nucleotides: TGTGCCAGCAGGGACAGAGATTCACCCCTCCACTTT. The encoded protein is CASRDRDSPLHF.